This is a list of T cell receptor beta chains from one sample in a study of T cells in tuberculosis. The method was immunoSEQ multiplex PCR; TCRdb's version includes in-frame clones alone and lacks a portion of them. The sample includes over 30,000 clones, 87% of them seen just once. The sequencing used PBMCs, collected at tuberculosis diagnosis. The receptor set was obtained from an adult with tuberculosis. CDR3s include the opening cysteine and the closing phenylalanine or tryptophan. D genes are given only for firm matches. Clone size appears in some rows only: once, few, many, or a class for an expanded clone.

v_gene,abundance,d_gene,j_gene,CDR3nt,CDR3aa
TRBV7-3,few,.,TRBJ2-7,TGTGCCAGCAGCTTAAATGACGTCGGACAGTACGAGCAGTACTTC,CASSLNDVGQYEQYF
TRBV5-6,.,.,TRBJ1-1,TGTGCCAGCCGGGTGGGGCAGCTGAACACTGAAGCTTTCTTT,CASRVGQLNTEAFF
TRBV11-2,.,.,TRBJ1-3,TGTGCCAGCAGCTTAGGTACAGCCGTCACCGGAAACACCATATATTTT,CASSLGTAVTGNTIYF
TRBV6-5,.,TRBD1,TRBJ2-7,TGTGCCAGCACCATGACCGGGACAGGTCGTGGGTTTAGGTACTTC,CASTMTGTGRGFRYF
TRBV4-2,.,TRBD2,TRBJ2-1,TGTGCCAGCAGCCAACCTAGCGGGAGTGATGAGCAGTTCTTC,CASSQPSGSDEQFF
TRBV7-9,once,.,TRBJ2-7,TGTGCCAGCAGCCCGGAGTGGGGGGTGAACCACGAGCAGTACTTC,CASSPEWGVNHEQYF
TRBV6-1,.,.,TRBJ1-4,TGTGCCAGCAGTGACCATCCCCCTAATGAAAAACTGTTTTTT,CASSDHPPNEKLFF
TRBV5-8,.,TRBD1,TRBJ1-2,TGTGCCAGCAGCCCTTTTGCGGGACAGGGTTTCAACTATGGCTACACCTTC,CASSPFAGQGFNYGYTF
TRBV12-1,few,.,TRBJ1-2,TGTGCCAGCAAACCGGAACAGACGGACTTC,CASKPEQTDF
TRBV2,.,TRBD1,TRBJ2-1,TGTGCCAGCAGCGAGACAGGGGGCTCCTACAATGAGCAGTTCTTC,CASSETGGSYNEQFF
TRBV5-4,once,TRBD2,TRBJ2-5,TGTGCCAGCAGCTTGGGGACTAGCGGGACGGTAGAGACCCAGTACTTC,CASSLGTSGTVETQYF
TRBV9,.,TRBD2,TRBJ2-1,TGTGCCAGCAGCGTAGGCCCCCTAACTAGCGGGGGCTACAATGAGCAGTTCTTC,CASSVGPLTSGGYNEQFF
TRBV5-1,.,TRBD2,TRBJ2-3,TGCGCCAGCAGCGGACTAGCGGGGGCCCTTAGCACAGATACGCAGTATTTT,CASSGLAGALSTDTQYF
TRBV4-3,.,.,TRBJ1-1,TGCGCCAGCAGCCCACGGGACCGGGGGTCCACTGAAGCTTTCTTT,CASSPRDRGSTEAFF